This T cell receptor beta chain was profiled in a study of tumor-infiltrating lymphocytes in oesophageal squamous cell carcinoma. This clonotype turned up a few times. In germline, CDR1 is KGHSH, CDR2 LQKENI. The CDR3 totals 16 residues. From the PCR reads, TCRdb called clonotypes with MiXCR, one entry per CDR3 protein. The sample carries 15,000 to 20,000 distinct CDR3 sequences, about 40% recorded once. The sample taken for sequencing was blood. The J gene is TRBJ2-5, the V gene TRBV18; 10 nucleotides agree with TRBD1. The J call is in doubt because the DNA end fits TRBJ2-1 better. The TCR was taken from a female donor with esophageal squamous cell carcinoma. CDR3: CASSPQLTGGLEEQFF. Here the CDR3 DNA reads TGTGCCAGCTCACCACAACTGACAGGGGGCCTGGAGGAGCAGTTCTTC.